Listed below are T cell receptor beta chains from one sample, sequenced in a study of blood T cell repertoires in COVID-19. Clones were read by immunoSEQ multiplex PCR, and TCRdb kept only the in-frame ones, dropping some. This sample has hundreds of thousands of clones; roughly 79% occur once, and the top ten carry 7.5%. The source material was peripheral blood. The receptor set was obtained from a woman aged 80 or older with COVID-19, enrolled during active disease. The CDR3 runs from the conserved cysteine through the conserved F or W. Each record gives: CDR3 length, clone size, J gene, D gene, V gene, CDR3 protein, CDR3 DNA. D genes are given only for firm matches. Clone size is given for some rows only: seen once, a few or many times, or a class if the clone is expanded.

13 | NA | TRBJ2-1 | TRBD2 | TRBV6-5 | CASRAGGGNEQFF | TGTGCCAGCAGAGCGGGGGGAGGCAATGAGCAGTTCTTC
16 | NA | TRBJ2-6 | NA | TRBV19 | CASSTLTGTGANVLTF | TGTGCCAGTAGTACCTTAACAGGGACTGGGGCCAACGTCCTGACTTTC
14 | NA | TRBJ1-5 | NA | TRBV19 | CASSIRGENQPQHF | TGTGCCAGTAGTATCAGGGGTGAGAATCAGCCCCAGCATTTT
17 | NA | TRBJ2-1 | TRBD2 | TRBV27 | CASSLAGTITPYNEQFF | TGTGCCAGCAGTCTCGCCGGGACTATCACACCCTACAATGAGCAGTTCTTC
17 | NA | TRBJ2-3 | TRBD2 | TRBV7-3 | CASSSTYSGRNTDTQYF | TGTGCCAGCAGCTCTACGTATAGCGGGAGGAACACAGATACGCAGTATTTT
14 | NA | TRBJ1-1 | TRBD1 | TRBV29-1 | CSASGQGTIRGAFF | TGCAGCGCTTCGGGACAGGGGACCATCAGAGGAGCTTTCTTT
13 | NA | TRBJ2-5 | TRBD1 | TRBV18 | CASSQQGQETQYF | TGTGCCAGCTCACAACAGGGGCAAGAGACCCAGTACTTC
15 | NA | TRBJ1-5 | TRBD1 | TRBV7-9 | CASSPSGQGNQPQHF | TGTGCCAGCAGCCCGTCGGGACAGGGAAATCAGCCCCAGCATTTT
19 | NA | TRBJ1-3 | NA | TRBV5-1 | CASSLGRHGLSFSGNTIYF | TGCGCCAGCAGCTTGGGCAGACACGGACTTAGTTTCTCTGGAAACACCATATATTTT
15 | NA | TRBJ2-1 | TRBD2 | TRBV4-1 | CASSQTRRSGGKQFF | TGCGCCAGCAGCCAGACGAGACGGAGCGGGGGAAAGCAGTTCTTC
15 | NA | TRBJ2-3 | NA | TRBV11-2 | CASSLSPPVSDTQYF | TGTGCCAGCAGCTTAAGTCCCCCGGTTTCAGATACGCAGTATTTT
16 | NA | TRBJ2-7 | TRBD2 | TRBV19 | CASSIVGLAGTYEQYF | TGTGCCAGTAGTATAGTAGGACTAGCGGGGACCTACGAGCAGTACTTC
15 | NA | TRBJ1-1 | NA | TRBV6-5 | CASTGGKGRGTEAFF | TGTGCCAGCACCGGGGGAAAAGGTCGGGGCACTGAAGCTTTCTTT
16 | NA | TRBJ2-3 | TRBD2 | TRBV28 | CASSFVLNAAGGTQYF | TGTGCCAGCAGTTTCGTTCTGAACGCGGCGGGGGGTACGCAGTATTTT
17 | few | TRBJ1-1 | TRBD1 | TRBV4-1 | CASRKPGQPPRRTEAFF | TGCGCCAGCAGGAAGCCGGGACAGCCTCCCCGGAGAACTGAAGCTTTCTTT
12 | NA | TRBJ2-3 | NA | TRBV18 | CASSPLGDTQYF | TGTGCCAGCTCACCCCTCGGAGATACGCAGTATTTT
15 | NA | TRBJ2-2 | NA | TRBV6-5 | CASTKGQGWTGELFF | TGTGCCAGCACAAAGGGGCAGGGGTGGACCGGGGAGCTGTTTTTT
15 | NA | TRBJ2-2 | NA | TRBV11-2 | CASSNTGIYTGELFF | TGTGCCAGCAGCAATACAGGGATATACACCGGGGAGCTGTTTTTT
14 | NA | TRBJ2-3 | NA | TRBV4-1 | CASNPGGATDTQYF | TGCGCCAGCAACCCAGGTGGGGCGACAGATACGCAGTATTTT
17 | once | TRBJ2-3 | TRBD2 | TRBV28 | CASSFSLAGGPLDTQYF | TGTGCCAGCAGTTTTAGTCTAGCGGGGGGGCCGTTAGATACGCAGTATTTT
13 | NA | TRBJ1-2 | NA | TRBV11-2 | CASGDFPQRGYTF | TGTGCCAGCGGCGACTTCCCCCAACGTGGCTACACCTTC
15 | NA | TRBJ1-2 | NA | TRBV7-9 | CASSRLDLVFYGYTF | TGTGCCAGCAGCCGCTTGGACTTAGTCTTTTATGGCTACACCTTC
13 | once | TRBJ1-2 | TRBD1 | TRBV18 | CASSPQTGGGYTF | TGTGCCAGCTCACCACAGACAGGGGGTGGCTACACCTTC